These 27 T cell receptor beta chains were sequenced from one sample in a study of blood T cell repertoires in COVID-19. Assay used: immunoSEQ multiplex PCR; TCRdb lists only in-frame clones, some missing. Among 70,000 to 85,000 clones listed, about 83% were seen once. The sample was peripheral blood. The receptors derive from a human donor in a cohort sampled during active COVID-19.

This chain uses TRBV12-3 or TRBV12-4 with TRBJ2-3; D is unclear. The CDR3 spans 12 residues. The V end was cut by 4 bases, the J end by 0 bases, with 2 bases between. DNA for the CDR3: TGTGCCAGCAGTTCTAGCACAGATACGCAGTATTTT. This encodes CASSSSTDTQYF.

This clone was seen only a few times. V usage is TRBV2 and J usage is TRBJ2-3; 11 bases are a match to TRBD2. This CDR3 region has 15 residues. V trimming: 6 bases; J trimming: 6 bases; junction bases outside the gene matches: 8. Germline CDR1 reads SNHLY; CDR2 reads FYNNEI. CDR3 nucleotide sequence: TGTGCCAGCAGGCCGGGACTAGCGGATTCGGATACGCAGTATTTT. Protein: CASRPGLADSDTQYF.

The V gene is TRBV11-3, the J gene TRBJ2-7; a weak D match, TRBD1 (6 bases). The CDR3 extends over 15 amino acids. Trimming pared 3 bases from V and 3 bases from J, leaving 15 bases between. From germline, CDR1 is SGHNT and CDR2 YENEEA. The CDR3: CASSLETGLFYEQYF. As DNA, the CDR3 is TGTGCCAGCAGCTTGGAGACAGGCCTCTTCTACGAGCAGTACTTC.

This clone was observed a handful of times. J is TRBJ2-2 and V is TRBV10-3; D may be TRBD1 (5 bases). Germline values: CDR1 ENHRY, CDR2 SYGVKD. Trimming removed 0 bases at V and 7 bases at J, with 6 bases between. The CDR3 is made up of 13 amino acids. CDR3 sequence: CAISESRGGELFF. CDR3 nucleotides: TGTGCCATCAGTGAGTCAAGGGGCGGGGAGCTGTTTTTT.

This rearrangement joins TRBV11-2 to TRBJ1-2; a weak D match, TRBD1 (5 bases). Germline CDR1 SGHAT, CDR2 FQNNGV. There are 13 residues in the CDR3. Trimming took off 3 bases at V and 3 bases at J, with 8 bases between the two ends. CDR3 loop: CASSLGGYYGYTF. In DNA form, the CDR3 reads TGTGCCAGCAGCTTGGGGGGGTACTATGGCTACACCTTC.

This sequence joins TRBV2 and TRBJ1-2; D unresolved. This CDR3 comprises 14 residues. The V gene's germline CDR1 is SNHLY and CDR2 FYNNEI. Trimming took 5 bases from V and 6 from J, leaving 16 bases between them. CDR3 nucleotides: TGTGCCAGCAGTTCCACTTGGGGAGAGGATGGCTACACCTTC. Residues: CASSSTWGEDGYTF.

The gene calls are TRBV15 and TRBJ2-3; 7 bases agree with TRBD1. This CDR3 region has 18 residues. Losses at the gene ends were 0 bases for V and 5 bases for J; bases not matched to a gene: 14. Per germline, CDR1 LNHNV and CDR2 YYDKDF (reference sequence). CDR3 DNA: TGTGCCACCAGCAGAGATGTGCTTGGGGACAGCACTGGAGATACGCAGTATTTT. As protein: CATSRDVLGDSTGDTQYF.

V is TRBV6-5 and J is TRBJ2-2; a possible D gene is TRBD1 (6 bases). The germline V gene encodes CDR1 MNHEY and CDR2 SVGAGI. Trimming stripped 5 bases from V and 0 bases from J, with 10 bases between. The CDR3 contains 15 residues. DNA of the CDR3: TGTGCCAGCAGTCGACAGGTCTCGAACACCGGGGAGCTGTTTTTT. Protein sequence: CASSRQVSNTGELFF.

CDR3 in amino acids: CAWSPRRAEAFF. CDR3 in DNA: TGTGCCTGGAGCCCGAGGAGGGCTGAAGCTTTCTTT. This rearrangement joins TRBV30 to TRBJ1-1; D unresolved. Trimming removed 3 bases at V and 6 bases at J, with 11 bases between. Germline-derived CDR1 and CDR2 are GTSNPN and SVGIG (reference sequence). CDR3 length: 12 residues.

The chain joins TRBV24-1 to TRBJ2-7; 8 nucleotides line up with TRBD2. With 7 bases clipped from V and 0 bases from J, the junction kept 13 bases outside the gene matches. CDR3 size: 17 residues. CDR1 KGHDR and CDR2 SFDVKD come from the germline V gene. CDR3 in DNA: TGTGCCACCAGAGGCTCTAGCGGGTACCAAAGCTCCTACGAGCAGTACTTC. This gives the protein CATRGSSGYQSSYEQYF.

The genes are TRBV6-1 and TRBJ1-6, with 7 bases lining up with TRBD1. Unmatched junction bases numbered 4, after V lost 0 bases and J lost 8 bases. CDR1 MNHNS and CDR2 SASEGT come from the germline V gene. This CDR3 contains 15 residues. The CDR3 coding sequence is TGTGCCAGCAGTGAAGCCTTTGACAGGGATTCACCCCTCCACTTT. It specifies CASSEAFDRDSPLHF.

The rearrangement links TRBV28 to TRBJ2-7; maybe TRBD2 (5 bases). The V gene lost 6 bases and the J gene lost 6 bases, with 12 bases spanning the gap. The CDR3 consists of 12 residues. Germline CDR1 MDHEN, CDR2 SYDVKM. The CDR3 spells CASSPLALEQYF. CDR3 DNA: TGTGCCAGCAGCCCGCTAGCTCTCGAGCAGTACTTC.

This CDR3 reads CASSRGGGQETQYF. The CDR3, as DNA: TGTGCCAGCAGCCGAGGGGGCGGCCAAGAGACCCAGTACTTC. The chain carries TRBV3-1 (or the pseudogene TRBV3-2) and TRBJ2-5, with 7 positions matching TRBD1. This CDR3 is 14 amino acids long. Germline V lookup: CDR1 LGHDT, CDR2 YNNKEL (reference sequence). V shed 4 bases, J shed 1 base, and the junction held 3 bases outside the gene matches.

This clone was observed a single time. This sequence joins TRBV10-1 and TRBJ2-5, with D perhaps TRBD2 (6 bases). V dropped 7 bases and J dropped 5 bases, with 11 bases sitting between them. The CDR3 is made up of 12 amino acids. Germline V gives CDR1 WNHNN, CDR2 SYGVQD (reference sequence). The CDR3 region is CASNGTQETQYF. In nucleotides, the CDR3 is TGCGCCAGCAATGGGACTCAGGAGACCCAGTACTTC.

The CDR3 region is CASSEGTGNTIYF. In DNA form, the CDR3 reads TGCGCCAGCAGCGAGGGCACTGGAAACACCATATATTTT. V is TRBV5-1 and J is TRBJ1-3; no firm D call. The CDR3 consists of 13 residues. Germline V lookup: CDR1 SGHRS, CDR2 YFSETQ. V lost 4 bases and J 2 bases, leaving 7 bases between the germline ends.

The chain employs TRBV19 and TRBJ1-2; a possible D gene is TRBD1 (6 bases). Germline CDR1 LNHDA, CDR2 SQIVND (reference sequence). Trimming took 4 bases from V and 1 from J, leaving 10 bases between them. There are 14 residues in the CDR3. The DNA of the CDR3 is TGTGCCAGTAGTACACAGGGAGTTAACTATGGCTACACCTTC. Translating gives CASSTQGVNYGYTF.

V gene TRBV5-6 combines with J gene TRBJ2-3, with 9 bases aligning to TRBD1. The CDR3 loop spans 17 amino acids. Per germline, CDR1 SGHDT and CDR2 YYEEEE. Unmatched junction bases numbered 11, after V lost 4 bases and J lost 2 bases. As DNA, the CDR3 is TGTGCCAGCAGCACGCGGACAGGACAGGGGTCCACAGATACGCAGTATTTT. This translates into CASSTRTGQGSTDTQYF.

The chain employs TRBV3-1 (or the pseudogene TRBV3-2) and TRBJ2-4, with D hard to call. Trimming removed 0 bases from V and 6 bases from J, with 12 bases in between. Germline V CDR1 and CDR2: LGHDT, YNNKEL (reference sequence). The CDR3 totals 15 residues. In DNA, the CDR3 is TGTGCCAGCAGCCAAGATTTAGCAGTTTTAAACATTCAGTACTTC. Translated: CASSQDLAVLNIQYF.

The chain links TRBV11-3 to TRBJ2-7, with 9 nucleotides matching TRBD1. With V trimmed by 5 bases and J by 6 bases, 5 bases remained unmatched. Germline CDR1 SGHNT, CDR2 YENEEA. The CDR3 is 13 amino acids. CDR3 residues: CASSPDRGAEQYF. The DNA for the CDR3 is TGTGCCAGCAGCCCTGACAGGGGGGCCGAGCAGTACTTC.

The chain is built from TRBV7-3 and TRBJ1-1, with D possibly matching TRBD1 (5 bases). Germline loops: CDR1 SGHTA, CDR2 FQGTGA. The CDR3 is 15 residues long. Trimming took off 4 bases at V and 7 bases at J, with 19 bases between the two ends. CDR3 residues: CASSSGPRGSGEAFF. The DNA for the CDR3 is TGTGCCAGCAGCTCCGGCCCGAGGGGTAGCGGTGAAGCTTTCTTT.

The rearrangement links TRBV19 to TRBJ2-1, with 8 bases matching TRBD2. CDR3 size: 14 residues. Germline V gene sequence: CDR1 LNHDA, CDR2 SQIVND (reference sequence). The ends lost 6 bases at V and 8 bases at J; junction bases unmatched: 9. The CDR3 sequence: CASSYLGGADEQFF. The CDR3 bases are TGTGCCAGTAGCTACCTCGGGGGGGCCGATGAGCAGTTCTTC.

V and J are TRBV6-2 or TRBV6-3 and TRBJ1-5, with TRBD1 as a possible D gene (5 bases). The length of the CDR3 is 12 residues. From germline, CDR1 is MNHEY and CDR2 SVGEGT. Deletions cut 4 bases from V and 10 bases from J, with 11 bases between. In DNA form, the CDR3 reads TGTGCCAGCAGTTTTGGGGGGGGTCCCCAGCATTTT. Protein sequence: CASSFGGGPQHF.

This sequence joins TRBV6-1 and TRBJ2-7, with D possibly TRBD2 on 7 matching bases. V was trimmed by 4 bases and J by 0 bases, leaving 16 bases between them. The CDR3 totals 16 residues. Per germline, CDR1 MNHNS and CDR2 SASEGT. CDR3 loop: CASSGGGRLSSYEQYF. CDR3 nucleotide sequence: TGTGCCAGCAGTGGGGGGGGGCGGCTGAGCTCCTACGAGCAGTACTTC.

V and J are TRBV28 and TRBJ2-1, with 13 bases lining up with TRBD2. This CDR3 is 13 amino acids long. Looked up from germline, CDR1 is MDHEN and CDR2 is SYDVKM. V lost 11 bases to trimming and J lost 7 bases; unmatched junction nucleotides: 5. The CDR3 sequence: CAGRTSGRNEQFF. The CDR3 DNA sequence: TGTGCCGGTAGGACTAGCGGGAGAAATGAGCAGTTCTTC.

The J gene is TRBJ1-4, the V gene TRBV7-9; tentative D call: TRBD1 (5 bases). V was trimmed by 5 bases and J by 2 bases, leaving 15 bases between them. Germline V gives CDR1 SEHNR, CDR2 FQNEAQ (reference sequence). This CDR3 contains 16 residues. The CDR3 nucleotides read TGTGCCAGCAGCCAGTGGGGCCAAGGGACTAATGAAAAACTGTTTTTT. Translating it yields CASSQWGQGTNEKLFF.

This clone was observed a handful of times. This chain links TRBV13 with TRBJ2-2; D possibly corresponds to TRBD2 (6 bases). CDR1 and CDR2 from the germline V gene are PRHDT and FYEKMQ (reference sequence). The CDR3 consists of 16 residues. The ends were cut back, 6 bases at V and 2 bases at J, with 16 bases in the middle. This CDR3 reads CASSYGRGANTGELFF. CDR3 bases: TGTGCCAGCAGTTACGGGCGCGGGGCCAACACCGGGGAGCTGTTTTTT.

The V and J genes are TRBV5-1 and TRBJ2-2; TRBD1 aligns across 7 bases. Losses at the gene ends were 4 bases for V and 6 bases for J; bases not matched to a gene: 9. This CDR3 has 15 amino acids. CDR1 is SGHRS and CDR2 is YFSETQ in the germline V gene. The chain's CDR3 is CASSAANRGAGELFF. Written as DNA, the CDR3 is TGCGCCAGCAGCGCGGCTAACAGGGGAGCCGGGGAGCTGTTTTTT.